This passage covers 25 T cell receptor beta chains from one sample sequenced in a study of control samples from healthy donors and cancer patients. Generated by immunoSEQ multiplex PCR, the TCRdb table keeps only in-frame clones and is missing some. The table lists over 70,000 clones, about 89% of them singletons. Sequenced input: PBMCs. These receptor sequences come from a woman between 45 and 65 years old with colorectal cancer.

The chain has TRBV6-5 and TRBJ2-5; tentative D call: TRBD2 (6 bases). V gave up 7 bases and J gave up 1 base, with 16 bases separating them. The CDR3 runs to 15 residues. Per the germline V gene, CDR1 is MNHEY and CDR2 is SVGAGI. The CDR3 loop is CASTAFAGSQETQYF. The CDR3 bases are TGTGCCAGCACTGCATTCGCGGGGAGCCAAGAGACCCAGTACTTC.

The chain employs TRBV6-5 and TRBJ1-5; D is ambiguous. Per the germline V gene, CDR1 is MNHEY and CDR2 is SVGAGI. This CDR3 spans 13 amino acids. Trimming removed 6 bases at V and 4 bases at J, with 10 bases between. DNA for the CDR3: TGTGCCAGCAGGGAGACACCAAATCAGCCCCAGCATTTT. Protein: CASRETPNQPQHF.

This chain uses TRBV6-5 with TRBJ2-3; TRBD1 aligns across 10 bases. The CDR3 sequence is 15 residues long. V gave up 6 bases and J gave up 6 bases; unmatched junction bases: 9. CDR1 and CDR2 (germline): MNHEY, SVGAGI. This CDR3 is CASRTGQGTADTQYF. The CDR3 nucleotides are TGTGCCAGCAGGACGGGACAGGGGACGGCGGATACGCAGTATTTT.

In this sample, this clone turned up once. The J gene is TRBJ1-4, the V gene TRBV28, with D hard to call. V lost 7 bases and J 3 bases, leaving 6 bases between the germline ends. Per germline, CDR1 MDHEN and CDR2 SYDVKM. The CDR3 is 12 amino acids. The CDR3 loop is CASNGANEKLFF. The CDR3 nucleotides are TGTGCCAGCAATGGGGCTAATGAAAAACTGTTTTTT.

This chain connects TRBV7-9 to TRBJ1-3; D unresolved. With 5 bases removed from V and 3 bases from J, the gap between germline ends came to 11 bases. The V gene's germline CDR1 is SEHNR and CDR2 FQNEAQ (reference sequence). The CDR3 length is 14 residues. The CDR3 loop reads CASSPGVVGNTIYF. CDR3 sequence (DNA): TGTGCCAGCAGCCCCGGGGTAGTTGGAAACACCATATATTTT.

V gene TRBV5-1 combines with J gene TRBJ2-2, with a tentative D call TRBD2 (6 bases). Trimming pared 0 bases from V and 5 bases from J, leaving 14 bases between. The CDR3 spans 16 residues. Germline-derived CDR1 and CDR2 are SGHRS and YFSETQ. The DNA for the CDR3 is TGCGCCAGCAGCTTGGCCGCGGGACTTGGAACCGGGGAGCTGTTTTTT. Its protein is CASSLAAGLGTGELFF.

This chain links TRBV6-2 or TRBV6-3 with TRBJ2-2; possibly TRBD1 or TRBD2 for D (5 bases each). V was clipped by 6 bases and J by 0 bases, with 14 bases between them. The CDR3 consists of 16 residues. Germline V CDR1 and CDR2: MNHEY, SVGEGT. CDR3 nucleotides: TGTGCCAGCAGCCCCGGGACGGAGCCGAACACCGGGGAGCTGTTTTTT. Translating gives CASSPGTEPNTGELFF.

The chain carries TRBV2 and TRBJ2-6; D is possibly TRBD1 (6 bases). The CDR3 has 16 residues. The V end was cut by 5 bases, the J end by 0 bases, with 11 bases between. Germline V gene lookup returns CDR1 SNHLY and CDR2 FYNNEI. CDR3 sequence: CASSRTALSGANVLTF. The CDR3 bases are TGTGCCAGCAGTCGGACAGCCCTCTCTGGGGCCAACGTCCTGACTTTC.

This clone was counted between two and nine times. This CDR3 is CAIRHGTGGEQYV. As DNA, the CDR3 is TGTGCCATCAGGCACGGGACAGGGGGCGAGCAGTACGTC. This chain joins TRBV10-3 and TRBJ2-7; TRBD1 agrees at 11 bases. In germline, CDR1 is ENHRY, CDR2 SYGVKD. This CDR3 is built from 13 residues. With V trimmed by 6 bases and J by 6 bases, 4 bases remained unmatched.

This rearrangement joins TRBV7-3 to TRBJ2-3; TRBD2 aligns across 16 bases. The CDR3 has 16 residues. J was trimmed by 3 bases and V by 4 bases; bases with no gene match: 1. The germline CDR1 and CDR2 sequences are SGHTA and FQGTGA. The CDR3 spells CASSSGLAGGTDTQYF. The DNA of the CDR3 is TGTGCCAGCAGCTCGGGACTAGCGGGAGGGACAGATACGCAGTATTTT.

V gene TRBV7-2 combines with J gene TRBJ1-5; the D gene is possibly TRBD1 (5 bases). This CDR3 region has 13 residues. The germline CDR1 and CDR2 sequences are SGHTA and FQGNSA. V dropped 5 bases and J dropped 3 bases, with 8 bases sitting between them. CDR3 DNA sequence: TGTGCCAGCAGCCGAGGGGACAATCAGCCCCAGCATTTT. Translation gives CASSRGDNQPQHF.

This chain uses TRBV30 with TRBJ2-2; no definite D call. V was clipped by 0 bases and J by 6 bases, with 11 bases between them. CDR1 GTSNPN and CDR2 SVGIG come from the germline V gene (reference sequence). CDR3 length: 14 residues. The CDR3 DNA is TGTGCCTGGAGTGTAAAAGTTCCCCCCGGGGAGCTGTTTTTT. It encodes CAWSVKVPPGELFF.

The chain couples TRBV10-3 to TRBJ1-2; D gene ambiguous. CDR3 length equals 12 residues. Germline CDR1 ENHRY, CDR2 SYGVKD. The V and J ends lost 8 bases and 2 bases respectively, with 9 bases between them. DNA for the CDR3: TGTGCCATCGGTAGTTGGAACTATGGCTACACCTTC. Its translation: CAIGSWNYGYTF.

The J gene is TRBJ1-5, the V gene TRBV6-5, with D possibly matching TRBD1 (6 bases). CDR3 length: 13 amino acids. Germline assignment: CDR1 MNHEY and CDR2 SVGAGI. Trimming took 6 bases from V and 5 from J, leaving 11 bases between them. The CDR3: CASRSRGDQPQHF. The CDR3 DNA sequence: TGTGCCAGCAGGTCCAGGGGAGATCAGCCCCAGCATTTT.

The genes are TRBV7-9 and TRBJ2-2; D unclear. The CDR3 consists of 14 residues. Looked up from germline, CDR1 is SEHNR and CDR2 is FQNEAQ (reference sequence). Deletions cut 2 bases from V and 3 bases from J, with 7 bases between. The CDR3 sequence: CASSLNSYTGELFF. Written as DNA, the CDR3 is TGTGCCAGCAGCTTAAACAGTTACACCGGGGAGCTGTTTTTT.

The genes are TRBV2 and TRBJ1-3; D uncertain. With 5 bases removed from V and 0 bases from J, the gap between germline ends came to 5 bases. The CDR3 covers 13 residues. Looked up from germline, CDR1 is SNHLY and CDR2 is FYNNEI. The CDR3 is CASSPNSGNTIYF. CDR3 coding DNA: TGTGCCAGCAGTCCGAACTCTGGAAACACCATATATTTT.

The rearrangement uses TRBV15 and TRBJ2-7; 8 positions agree with TRBD1. The ends lost 0 bases at V and 2 bases at J; junction bases unmatched: 3. Germline V gene data show CDR1 as LNHNV and CDR2 as YYDKDF (reference sequence). The CDR3 length is 15 residues. Here the CDR3 reads CATSRETGDTYEQYV. The CDR3 bases are TGTGCCACCAGCAGAGAGACAGGGGACACCTACGAGCAGTACGTC.

The V and J genes are TRBV19 and TRBJ2-3; either TRBD1 or TRBD2 may supply D (5 bases each). CDR3 length: 14 amino acids. Trimming shortened V by 8 bases and J by 1 base, and 13 bases separated the two germline ends. From germline, CDR1 is LNHDA and CDR2 SQIVND (reference sequence). Here the CDR3 reads CASWGPGGTDTQYF. In nucleotides, the CDR3 is TGTGCCAGTTGGGGACCGGGCGGCACAGATACGCAGTATTTT.

The chain joins TRBV10-2 to TRBJ1-1; D is ambiguous. Germline lookup yields CDR1 WSHSY and CDR2 SAAADI. The V end was cut by 2 bases, the J end by 7 bases, with 11 bases between. This CDR3 has 13 residues. The CDR3 sequence is CASSERQVGEAFF. For the CDR3, the DNA is TGCGCCAGCAGTGAGAGGCAGGTCGGTGAAGCTTTCTTT.

The chain combines TRBV25-1 with TRBJ1-1; D not certain. Deletions cut 8 bases from V and 7 bases from J, with 17 bases between. The CDR3 contains 13 residues. Germline V gene data show CDR1 as MGHDK and CDR2 as SYGVNS. DNA of the CDR3: TGTGCCAGCTCTGTGGAGACCTCCCTTGAAGCTTTCTTT. Protein sequence: CASSVETSLEAFF.

The rearrangement uses TRBV6-1 and TRBJ2-2, with D perhaps matching TRBD2 (6 bases). This CDR3 comprises 18 residues. V was trimmed by 0 bases and J by 0 bases, leaving 14 bases between them. CDR1 and CDR2 (germline): MNHNS, SASEGT. CDR3 loop: CASSEALLGGANTGELFF. CDR3 DNA: TGTGCCAGCAGTGAAGCCCTCTTGGGGGGAGCGAACACCGGGGAGCTGTTTTTT.

The V gene is TRBV6-5, the J gene TRBJ2-1, with 13 nucleotides matching TRBD2. Germline V lookup: CDR1 MNHEY, CDR2 SVGAGI. V lost 4 bases, J lost 4 bases, and 4 bases stayed unmatched. This CDR3 region has 16 residues. The CDR3 sequence is CASSSTSGGGYNEQFF. For the CDR3, the DNA is TGTGCCAGCAGTTCCACTAGCGGGGGGGGGTACAATGAGCAGTTCTTC.

This chain uses TRBV2 with TRBJ2-7; D is unclear. The V gene's germline CDR1 is SNHLY and CDR2 FYNNEI. Between the trimmed V and J ends, which lost 0 bases and 1 base, there was a span of 10 bases. The CDR3 length is 15 residues. The CDR3 sequence is CASSEALGRSYEQYV. The CDR3 DNA reads as TGTGCCAGCAGTGAAGCGCTTGGCAGATCCTACGAGCAGTACGTC.

The gene calls are TRBV28 and TRBJ1-4; D is ambiguous. The germline V gene has CDR1 MDHEN and CDR2 SYDVKM. This CDR3 spans 14 amino acids. Trimming shortened V by 4 bases and J by 2 bases, and 8 bases separated the two germline ends. The CDR3 nucleotides read TGTGCCAGCAGTTGGGCTGCGACTAATGAAAAACTGTTTTTT. It codes for CASSWAATNEKLFF.

CDR3 protein: CASSLGGSWNTEAFF. CDR3 nucleotide sequence: TGCGCCAGCAGCTTGGGGGGCAGTTGGAACACTGAAGCTTTCTTT. The chain joins TRBV5-1 to TRBJ1-1; D might be TRBD1 (5 bases). This CDR3 region has 15 residues. Between the trimmed V and J ends, which lost 0 bases and 1 base, there was a span of 10 bases. Germline lookup yields CDR1 SGHRS and CDR2 YFSETQ.